This TCR beta chain was identified during a study of response to subunit inactivated influenza vaccine. Study-wide results and caveats: The study's authors posited that every seasonal influenza vaccination enlists few new T cells.

From the RT-PCR reads, TCRdb called clonotypes with MiXCR, one entry per CDR3 protein. The table has fewer than 750,000 distinct CDR3 sequences, 12% to 15% seen once. This clonotype was seen only a few times. The antigen is unknown. V lost 4 bases to trimming and J lost 8 bases; unmatched junction nucleotides: 3. Per germline, CDR1 SGHTA and CDR2 FQGTGA. This CDR3 has 14 amino acids. The clonotype was recovered from a man aged 45-65 years who received an inactivated influenza vaccine. The rearrangement links TRBV7-3 to TRBJ2-1; the match to TRBD2 covers 12 bases. Sequenced material: PBMCs from blood, taken approximately 13 days after vaccination. This CDR3 reads CASSSSGRGHEQFF. As DNA, the CDR3 is TGTGCCAGCAGCTCTAGCGGGAGGGGGCATGAGCAGTTCTTC.